The source of this TCR beta chain is a study of post-analysis software for immune sequencing data. Study in general: The patients showed relapsing-remitting, secondary progressive and progressive-relapsing multiple sclerosis courses. Study results and caveats: With TRBV5-6, TRBV5-1 and TRBV20-1 included, 4 or 5 TRBV segments were more frequent in patients than in controls.

This clonotype has only one observation. The antigen remains undetermined. Every TCR beta cDNA library bore unique molecular identifiers. TCRdb itself ran the PCR reads through MiXCR, one entry per CDR3 protein. The table has almost 700,000 distinct CDR3 sequences, around 64% seen once. The CDR3 loop spans 13 amino acids. V lost 2 bases and J lost 1, with 8 bases in between. Germline assignment: CDR1 DFQATT and CDR2 SNEGSKA (reference sequence). The source is a girl aged 2 to 9 with multiple sclerosis. Input material: blood. The chain recombines TRBV20-1 with TRBJ1-1; D may be TRBD1 (6 bases). The CDR3: CSARRGGNTEAFF. In nucleotides, the CDR3 is TGCAGTGCTAGAAGAGGGGGGAACACTGAAGCTTTCTTT.